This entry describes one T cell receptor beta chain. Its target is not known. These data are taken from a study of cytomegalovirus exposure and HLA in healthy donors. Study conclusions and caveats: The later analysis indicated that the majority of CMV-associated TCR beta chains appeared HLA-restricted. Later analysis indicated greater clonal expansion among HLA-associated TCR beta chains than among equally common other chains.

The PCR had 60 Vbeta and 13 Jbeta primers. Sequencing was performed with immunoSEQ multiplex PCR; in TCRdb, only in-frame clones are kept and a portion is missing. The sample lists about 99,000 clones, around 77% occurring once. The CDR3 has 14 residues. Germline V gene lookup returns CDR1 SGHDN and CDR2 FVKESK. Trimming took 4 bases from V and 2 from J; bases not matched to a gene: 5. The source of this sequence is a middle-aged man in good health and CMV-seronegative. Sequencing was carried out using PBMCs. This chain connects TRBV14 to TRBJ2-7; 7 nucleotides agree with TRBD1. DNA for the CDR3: TGTGCCAGCAGCCGTTTACAGGGGACCTACGAGCAGTACTTC. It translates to CASSRLQGTYEQYF.